Below, one T cell receptor (beta chain) is given with its context. This specimen belongs to a study of blood T cell repertoires in COVID-19. TCRdb keeps only in-frame clones here, not all; method: immunoSEQ multiplex PCR. Here the sample spans roughly 180,000 clones, approximately 81% being singletons. The specimen was PBMCs or T cells enriched from blood (not recorded which). The origin of this receptor is a man aged 55 to 70 who had recovered from COVID-19.

The CDR3 DNA follows: TGCGCCAGCAGCTTGGCCGTGGGAGGGTACCAAGAGACCCAGTACTTC. As protein: CASSLAVGGYQETQYF. The J gene is TRBJ2-5, the V gene TRBV5-1; 7 bases are shared with TRBD2. CDR1 is SGHRS, CDR2 YFSETQ, per germline. J gave up 0 bases and V 0 bases, and 5 bases lay outside the gene matches. The CDR3 is 16 residues long.